This TCR beta chain was obtained from a study of chemoradiotherapy in HPV16-positive cancers. Study summary: Functional T-cell assays on a couple of HPV16-positive patients' cells defined candidate HPV-specific clones and common TCR motifs. Whole-study results and caveats: During treatment, candidate HPV-specific clones and E7-related motifs expanded in tumor.

Assay used: immunoSEQ multiplex PCR; TCRdb lists only in-frame clones, some missing. This sample has about 66,000 clones, with approximately 91% found just once. Per the germline V gene, CDR1 is KGHSH and CDR2 is LQKENI. CDR3 size: 11 residues. Deletions cut 6 bases from V and 1 base from J, with 4 bases between. Concerning this clone: The antigen is unknown. At the DNA level, this CDR3 is encoded by other sequences in the same sample as well.

The sequence was obtained from a human donor with HPV-associated anogenital cancer. The sample consisted of blood, taken from a patient who underwent chemoradiotherapy. The chain couples TRBV18 to TRBJ2-7, with no clear D. CDR3 bases: TGTGCCAGCTCGTCTTCCTACGAGCAGTACTTC. Amino acids: CASSSSYEQYF.